Following are 2 T cell receptor beta chains from one sample sequenced in a study of blood T cells in healthy people across ages. Then a second PCR, running roughly 7 to 11 cycles, was carried out with a sample-barcoded 5' primer and a J-beta primer mix. TCRdb re-called the 5' RACE reads through MiXCR, storing one row per CDR3 protein. The sample lists some 1.5 million distinct CDR3 sequences, roughly 27% occurring once. Sequencing was done on a sample of blood. The receptor set was obtained from a woman aged 25 to 39 in good health.

This chain joins TRBV20-1 and TRBJ2-7; TRBD1 matches at 8 bases. Germline-derived CDR1 and CDR2 are DFQATT and SNEGSKA (reference sequence). The CDR3 totals 14 residues. J lost 2 bases, V lost 4 bases, and 7 bases had no gene match. The CDR3 is CSATLTGDTYEQYF. The CDR3 coding sequence is TGCAGTGCTACCCTGACAGGGGATACCTACGAGCAGTACTTC.

This chain connects TRBV5-6 to TRBJ1-5, with unresolved D. The CDR3 sequence is 14 residues long. V lost 0 bases and J 6 bases, leaving 10 bases between the germline ends. The germline CDR1 and CDR2 sequences are SGHDT and YYEEEE. CDR3 amino acids: CASSLGSSGQPQHF. The CDR3 DNA reads as TGTGCCAGCAGCTTGGGAAGCAGCGGTCAGCCCCAGCATTTT. Supplemented by reference TRBV5-6 and TRBJ1-5, the full variable domain reads DAGVTQSPTHLIKTRGQQVTLRCSPKSGHDTVSWYQQALGQGPQFIFQYYEEEERQRGNFPDRFSGHQFPNYSSELNVNALLLGDSALYLCASSLGSSGQPQHFGDGTRLSIL.